Detailed here is one T cell receptor (beta chain). The data belong to a study of blood T cell repertoires in COVID-19. Study details: Sources were T cells, B-cell-depleted T cells, or PBMCs; the material itself was cDNA or gDNA.

The authors' processing: Amplification of reference gene primers was used by the study to estimate nucleated cell counts. TCRdb's copy holds only in-frame clones and misses some; the assay was immunoSEQ multiplex PCR. V and J calls and clone size are those listed in that table; D and trimming were worked out from the DNA. This table holds 200,000 to 250,000 clones, more than 65% found once. Germline assignment: CDR1 MDHEN and CDR2 SYDVKM. This CDR3 comprises 12 residues. The ends were cut back, 6 bases at V and 5 bases at J, with 9 bases in the middle. Sequencing was done on a sample of peripheral blood. The chain links TRBV28 to TRBJ2-3; D call uncertain. This TCR was recovered from a woman between 40 and 50 years old with active or convalescent COVID-19. The CDR3 DNA follows: TGTGCCAGCAGGGCCCCCCGAGATACGCAGTATTTT. It translates to CASRAPRDTQYF.